These 20 T cell receptor beta chains were sequenced from one sample in a study of T cell clusters in autoimmune cytopenias. Multiplex touch-down PCR amplified TRB using TRB-A and TRB-B pools in one tube. After re-calling the multiplex PCR reads, TCRdb lists one entry per CDR3 protein, DNA absent. This sample's table reports 2,000 or so distinct CDR3 sequences. TRB amplification used 200 to 250 ng of peripheral blood genomic DNA. The material sequenced was peripheral blood. The receptors were sampled from a human donor with an autoimmune cytopenia or autoimmune hepatitis (not recorded which).

This clonotype is identified as medium-sized (0.01 to 0.1%) from frequency. The genes are TRBV18 and TRBJ2-1. In germline, CDR1 is KGHSH, CDR2 LQKENI. CDR3 length: 12 amino acids. The CDR3 sequence: CASSPRDNEQFF.

This sequence joins TRBV20-1 and TRBJ1-1; TCRdb indicates TRBD1, and absent DNA this call remains unverified. The CDR3 has 12 residues. CDR1 and CDR2 from the germline V gene are DFQATT and SNEGSKA (reference sequence). The CDR3 here is CSAGQGNTEAFF.

The V gene is TRBV4-3, the J gene TRBJ1-2; checking the TCRdb D call of TRBD1 is not possible without DNA. The CDR3 contains 18 residues. CDR1 and CDR2 from the germline V gene are LGHNA and YSLEER. The CDR3 protein is CASSQDGAPLGYFDGYTF.

Frequency places this clonotype as medium-sized. The chain couples TRBV29-1 to TRBJ2-3; TCRdb gives TRBD2 as the D gene, but with no DNA this cannot be confirmed. CDR3 size: 17 residues. Germline CDR1 SQVTM, CDR2 ANQGSEA. This chain's CDR3 is CSVGGRPSGSGEDTQYF.

This clonotype shows up as medium-sized by frequency. The genes are TRBV5-6 and TRBJ2-4; TCRdb outputs TRBD1, but without DNA this stays unchecked. CDR1 is SGHDT and CDR2 is YYEEEE in the germline V gene. This CDR3 spans 14 amino acids. The CDR3 reads CASSLVVRDHIQYF. The variable domain in full, with the rest retrieved from reference TRBV5-6 and TRBJ2-4, is DAGVTQSPTHLIKTRGQQVTLRCSPKSGHDTVSWYQQALGQGPQFIFQYYEEEERQRGNFPDRFSGHQFPNYSSELNVNALLLGDSALYLCASSLVVRDHIQYFGAGTRLSVL.

Judged by frequency, this clonotype is medium-sized. The chain carries TRBV6-5 and TRBJ2-5. CDR1 is MNHEY, CDR2 SVGAGI, per germline. This CDR3 comprises 12 residues. CDR3 region: CASSYSPETQYF.

This clonotype is labeled medium-sized based on frequency. This sequence joins TRBV19 and TRBJ1-4. This CDR3 region has 14 residues. The V gene's germline CDR1 is LNHDA and CDR2 SQIVND (reference sequence). The CDR3 is CASSIPGYGEKLFF.

This clonotype shows up as medium-sized by frequency. The V and J genes are TRBV12-3 or TRBV12-4 and TRBJ2-1; no DNA is available, so the TRBD1 call from TCRdb remains unchecked. The CDR3 length is 12 residues. CDR3 protein: CASSFTGYEQFF.

The chain employs TRBV5-1 and TRBJ2-2; the D call from TCRdb, TRBD1, cannot be confirmed without DNA. Germline assignment: CDR1 SGHRS and CDR2 YFSETQ. The CDR3 totals 14 residues. Here the CDR3 reads CASSSQGNTGELFF.

V usage is TRBV7-9 and J usage is TRBJ1-2; without DNA, the TCRdb call of TRBD1 cannot be checked. The CDR3 totals 12 residues. Per germline, CDR1 SEHNR and CDR2 FQNEAQ (reference sequence). CDR3 region: CASSLEVEGSTF.

The chain carries TRBV18 and TRBJ2-7; lacking DNA, the TRBD1 call made by TCRdb goes unchecked. The CDR3 is 13 amino acids. Germline V lookup: CDR1 KGHSH, CDR2 LQKENI. CDR3 residues: CASSRDVSYEQYF. Variable domain in full (rest from reference TRBV18 and TRBJ2-7): NAGVMQNPRHLVRRRGQEARLRCSPMKGHSHVYWYRQLPEEGLKFMVYLQKENIIDESGMPKERFSAEFPKEGPSILRIQQVVRGDSAAYFCASSRDVSYEQYFGPGTRLTVT.

This sequence joins TRBV7-6 and TRBJ1-1; TCRdb outputs TRBD1, but without DNA this stays unchecked. Germline V gene lookup returns CDR1 SGHVS and CDR2 FNYEAQ. The CDR3 totals 13 residues. The CDR3 reads CASSSRQGGKAFF.

The genes are TRBV5-1 and TRBJ1-2. Germline assignment: CDR1 SGHRS and CDR2 YFSETQ. There are 13 residues in the CDR3. This CDR3 reads CASSRSTDHGYTF.

This clonotype is classed as medium-sized by frequency. This chain uses TRBV6-1 with TRBJ2-3; TCRdb reports TRBD1, a call that lacks DNA to check it against. Germline V gives CDR1 MNHNS, CDR2 SASEGT. The CDR3 has 15 amino acids. CDR3 region: CASSSGQAGRDTQYF.

The chain couples TRBV5-4 to TRBJ1-1. The CDR3 is 15 amino acids. CDR1 SGHNT and CDR2 YYREEE come from the germline V gene (reference sequence). CDR3 sequence: CASSLAGEVYTEAFF.

The V gene is TRBV20-1, the J gene TRBJ2-7. The CDR3 contains 14 residues. Germline lookup yields CDR1 DFQATT and CDR2 SNEGSKA (reference sequence). This CDR3 is CSASSRGSSYEQYF.

This chain joins TRBV12-3 or TRBV12-4 and TRBJ1-5; the D call of TRBD1 rests on TCRdb alone, since no DNA is present to check it. The CDR3 loop spans 14 amino acids. The CDR3 is CASSLTGRNQPQHF.

The chain links TRBV20-1 to TRBJ1-3. CDR1 DFQATT and CDR2 SNEGSKA come from the germline V gene (reference sequence). The CDR3 consists of 13 residues. The CDR3 sequence is CSARSVSGNTIYF.

V usage is TRBV14 and J usage is TRBJ1-2; TCRdb gives TRBD1 as the D gene, but with no DNA this cannot be confirmed. The germline CDR1 and CDR2 sequences are SGHDN and FVKESK. The CDR3 length is 12 residues. The CDR3 region is CASSQGPYGYTF.

Frequency places this clonotype as medium-sized. The chain has TRBV7-9 and TRBJ2-2. The CDR3 is 16 amino acids. Germline loops: CDR1 SEHNR, CDR2 FQNEAQ (reference sequence). This CDR3 reads CASSYGSGFYTGELFF.